Listed below are T cell receptor beta chains from one sample, sequenced in a study of CD8 T cells in ankylosing spondylitis. Each CDR3 protein gets one entry after TCRdb re-called the 5' RACE reads with MiXCR. The sample has some 840,000 distinct CDR3 sequences, 12% seen once; the top ten hold 0.51%. The sequenced material came from blood, either unsorted or a sorted T cell fraction (not recorded which). The receptor source for this set is a male donor with ankylosing spondylitis. CDR3s include the opening cysteine and the closing phenylalanine or tryptophan. Each record gives: clone size, V gene, D gene, J gene, CDR3 DNA, CDR3 protein. A D gene is named only where the DNA matches it firmly. Expanded clones get a size class; other rows say once, few or many, or leave the size out.

>few|TRBV30|TRBD1|TRBJ1-1
TGTGCCTGGAGGAGGGGACAGTCTGAAGCTTTCTTT
CAWRRGQSEAFF
>many|TRBV15|-|TRBJ2-1
TGTGCCACCAGCAGAACTGGGGCGAGCTCCTACAATGAGCAGTTCTTC
CATSRTGASSYNEQFF
>few|TRBV12-3/TRBV12-4|TRBD1|TRBJ1-1
TGTGCCAGCAGTGAAAGACAGGGAACGAACACTGAAGCTTTCTTT
CASSERQGTNTEAFF
>few|TRBV4-2|-|TRBJ2-1
TGTGCCAGCAGCCTAAGGGGTAGCAGCGGTACAACGGGTGAGCAGTTCTTC
CASSLRGSSGTTGEQFF
>few|TRBV18|TRBD2|TRBJ2-3
TGTGCCAGCTCACCAGTAGCGGGATCCACAGATACGCAGTATTTT
CASSPVAGSTDTQYF
>-|TRBV4-3|-|TRBJ2-1
TGCGCCAGCAGCCTAAGACGGGGCTCTGAGCAGTTCTTC
CASSLRRGSEQFF
>many|TRBV11-2|-|TRBJ2-3
TGTGCCAGCGAGAGGGTTGCTAGTGATACGCAGTATTTT
CASERVASDTQYF
>-|TRBV9|-|TRBJ1-1
TGTGCCAGCAGCCCAAGAGGGGCCCTTAACACTGAAGCTTTCTTT
CASSPRGALNTEAFF
>-|TRBV27|TRBD1|TRBJ1-5
TGTGCCAGCGGGGACAGTTCCGCCAGCAATCAGCCCCAGCATTTT
CASGDSSASNQPQHF
>few|TRBV6-1|-|TRBJ2-7
TGTGCCAGCAGTGTCGGGAGGGGGCATGGCGAGCAGTACTTC
CASSVGRGHGEQYF
>-|TRBV4-3|-|TRBJ2-1
TGCGCCAGCAGCCAGACCCCGGTTGAGCAGTTCTTC
CASSQTPVEQFF
>-|TRBV7-6|-|TRBJ1-5
TGTGCCAGCAGCTCAGGACTAGGTCAGCCCCAGCATTTT
CASSSGLGQPQHF
>-|TRBV6-5|-|TRBJ2-7
TGTGCCAGCAGTACTGGGACACCGGCCTACGAGCAGTACTTC
CASSTGTPAYEQYF
>-|TRBV2|-|TRBJ2-7
TGTGCCAGCAGTGCGGAGAACGGCGAGCAGTACTTC
CASSAENGEQYF
>-|TRBV19|-|TRBJ1-1
TGTGCCAGTAGTATAGATCCTGGGACACCCGAAGCTTTCTTT
CASSIDPGTPEAFF
>few|TRBV6-5|-|TRBJ2-7
TGTGCCAGCAGTTACTCAATGGCGGCCGAGCAGTACTTC
CASSYSMAAEQYF
>few|TRBV12-5|TRBD2|TRBJ2-3
TGTGCTAGTGGGTTTAGCGGGAATACGCAGTATTTT
CASGFSGNTQYF
>-|TRBV11-2|TRBD1|TRBJ2-7
TGTGCCAGCAGCTCCAGGGGGTTAGCCTACGAGCAGTACTTC
CASSSRGLAYEQYF
>few|TRBV6-2/TRBV6-3|-|TRBJ1-5
TGTGCCAGCAGTTACTTGACAGGCAATCAGCCCCAGCATTTT
CASSYLTGNQPQHF
>-|TRBV2|TRBD1|TRBJ2-7
TGTGCCACCGGGACAGGGGTAGAGGACGAGCAGTACTTC
CATGTGVEDEQYF
>-|TRBV5-1|-|TRBJ2-3
TGCGCCAGCAGCTCCACTAGTGCAGATACGCAGTATTTT
CASSSTSADTQYF
>few|TRBV20-1|-|TRBJ2-4
TGCAGTGCTAGAGATCTATGGCGAGGGGTCAACATTCAGTACTTC
CSARDLWRGVNIQYF
>-|TRBV5-1|TRBD1|TRBJ2-4
TGCGCCAGCAGCCCGACAGGGGGCGTATACCGTGGCATTCAGTACTTC
CASSPTGGVYRGIQYF
>few|TRBV5-1|TRBD2|TRBJ2-1
TGCGCCAGCAGCCGCAACAGCGGGAGCTCCTACAATGAGCAGTTCTTC
CASSRNSGSSYNEQFF
>few|TRBV7-7|-|TRBJ2-7
TGTGCTAGCAGCTTAACTCCCAGGGCCGAGCAGTACTTC
CASSLTPRAEQYF
>many|TRBV5-1|TRBD2|TRBJ2-1
TGCGCCAGCAGCTTCGGACTAGCGGATGACAATGAGCAGTTCTTC
CASSFGLADDNEQFF
>-|TRBV6-6|-|TRBJ1-2
TGTGCCAGCAGACCCAGGGTTGGGTATGGCTACACCTTC
CASRPRVGYGYTF
>-|TRBV28|-|TRBJ1-5
TGTGCCAGCAGTTTATCCTCCCCCCGAGGACAGCCCCAGCATTTT
CASSLSSPRGQPQHF
>-|TRBV5-1|-|TRBJ2-3
TGCGCCAGCCTGGATGCTACGTTTAGCACAGATACGCAGTATTTT
CASLDATFSTDTQYF
>-|TRBV16|-|TRBJ2-4
TGTGCCAGCAGCCAAGAACCCGAAGAGTACATTCAGTACTTC
CASSQEPEEYIQYF
>-|TRBV6-2/TRBV6-3|-|TRBJ2-2
TGTGCCAGCAGTTTTACAGGCTACCTAAACACCGGGGAGCTGTTTTTT
CASSFTGYLNTGELFF
>few|TRBV6-9|-|TRBJ1-1
TGTGCCAGCAGTTATTGGAAGGGTTGGGGGACTGAAGCTTTCTTT
CASSYWKGWGTEAFF
>-|TRBV4-3|-|TRBJ1-4
TGCGCCAGCAGCCAATTCGGACAGAAGAATGAAAAACTGTTTTTT
CASSQFGQKNEKLFF
>-|TRBV12-3/TRBV12-4|-|TRBJ2-3
TGTGCCAGCAGTTTACAGCGCGGGGCACGCACAGATACGCAGTATTTT
CASSLQRGARTDTQYF
>few|TRBV29-1|-|TRBJ1-1
TGCAGCGTTGAGGGGGTTATGGCCACTGAAGCTTTCTTT
CSVEGVMATEAFF
>few|TRBV5-1|TRBD2|TRBJ2-1
TGCGCCAGCAGCTCCTTAGCGGGAAGTCTAGATGAGCAGTTCTTC
CASSSLAGSLDEQFF
>-|TRBV9|TRBD2|TRBJ2-1
TGTGCCAGCAGTGTTAGCGGGAGTGTCAATGAGCAGTTCTTC
CASSVSGSVNEQFF
>few|TRBV20-1|-|TRBJ2-3
TGCAGTGCTTGGGGAGGAGGAGATACGCAGTATTTT
CSAWGGGDTQYF
>-|TRBV3-1|-|TRBJ2-5
TGTGCCAGCATCCAGGGTGGGACCCAGTACTTC
CASIQGGTQYF
>few|TRBV7-8|-|TRBJ1-1
TGTGCCAGCAGCCCAGATGGCGGGAACACTGAAGCTTTCTTT
CASSPDGGNTEAFF
>-|TRBV5-5|-|TRBJ1-2
TGTGCCAGCAGCCCCGGGCGCCTCTATGGCTACACCTTC
CASSPGRLYGYTF